This entry describes one T cell receptor (beta chain). The clone's antigen remains unknown. Base qualities are not provided; no much larger clone lies one nucleotide away. The data derive from a study of shared clonotypes between healthy human individuals (dated by TCRdb to 2018 to 2021). A note on the overall study: The cohort included three men and a couple of women between 18 and 49 years of age. For each donor, CD4 naive and CD4 memory were each given three plates, CD8 naive was given two plates, and CD8 memory was given one plate. To estimate repertoire size and how much clonotypes are shared between individuals, the study performed deep sequencing of blood TCR repertoires from roughly five healthy adults. To increase sequencing depth and limit assay-specific biases, TCR repertoire library preparation and sequencing were carried out by different laboratories using diverse techniques. Each donor's leukapheresis produced roughly between roughly 0.94 and 9.5 billion PBMCs.

V and J lose 8 bases and 0 bases, and a span of 11 bases separates them. As encoded in the germline V gene, CDR1 is ENHRY while CDR2 is SYGVKD. The CDR3 contains 13 residues, cysteine and phenylalanine counted. Only the CDR3 portion is preserved as DNA: 39 bases, with reading frame beginning at the first base. TCR CDR3 regions were amplified from genomic DNA by multiplex PCR using the deep immunoSEQ assay. Extracted genomic DNA from each cell subset was distributed evenly across all wells of several immunoSEQ 96-well plates, and each plate was treated as a replicate. Each replicate PCR for sorted subsets received roughly 0.2 ug genomic DNA, equal to roughly 29,000 T cell genomes. Purified libraries were quantified with a Qubit 3.0 fluorometer, sized on a Bioanalyzer 2100, and re-quantified with the KAPA Library Quantification kit. Every immunoSEQ 96-well plate was sequenced on a separate single-read 150-cycle Illumina NextSeq 550 flow cell. Per the source publication's procedure: Because only junctional sequences without quality scores were contained in the immunoSEQ output, filtering matching that applied to full-length reads could not be performed. Sequences were annotated with PyIR, a Python wrapper for IgBLAST v1.9, and V/J genes and CDR3 were assigned using IMGT germline references. Any read was removed if the V/J assignment was weak (E-value above 1e-6), the CDR3 was missing, or the read contained stop codons, out-of-frame junctions, or ambiguous translated residues. V3J clonotypes were defined by identical inferred V gene, J gene, and CDR3 amino acid sequence. The percentage overlap between two repertoires was calculated by dividing the number of shared unique clonotypes by the size of the smaller repertoire. Repertoire richness was assessed with RTK rarefaction, the Chao1 estimator, and Recon v2.1 estimates of unobserved clonotypes. OLGA was used to compute generation probabilities for all TCRbeta clonotypes that the gDNA method yielded from a few donors. In TCRdb, the immuneACCESS table is reduced to in-frame sequences with V and J assigned. These tables do not hold every clone; where another copy was compared, an unresolved V gene accounts for under half, and the others remain unexplained. V, J and clone size are taken as reported in that table, and D and trimming were inferred from the DNA itself. This sample is represented by about 2.2 million clones; 80% to 95% of them were singletons. In total, the top ten clones hold 1.5% to 2% of the sample.

Findings and caveats that apply to the study as a whole: Incomplete sequencing was indicated by rarefaction of sorted-subset datasets, despite the large sequencing depth. Sampling was limited to blood, and TCR repertoires in tissue likely differ from TCR repertoires in blood. Compared with non-shared clonotypes, clonotypes shared by all four sorted-subset donors had higher generation probabilities. The small number of donors limited the genetic and exposure-history diversity represented. Larger estimated clonotype richness was generally found for naive subsets than for memory subsets. Pairwise subsampling indicated that sequencing depth was expected to affect the degree of clonotype sharing among donors. Around 5.4% of naive CD4, more than 3% of naive CD8, 2% to 2.5% of memory CD4, and approximately 0.4% of memory CD8 clonotypes were shared across several donors.

CD8 naive samples were obtained by positive selection for CCR7 among CD45RO-negative cells, yielding a CD45RA+CCR7+ population from which TemRA cells were excluded. The donors were healthy, HIV-negative adults who had no recently reported acute infections or vaccinations. Only Caucasian adults living in Nashville, Tennessee, USA were represented among the donors. Blood was obtained by leukapheresis, after which PBMCs were separated by Ficoll-Histopaque density gradient centrifugation and cryopreserved in liquid nitrogen vapor phase. Analytical flow cytometry was used to check the purity and quantity of each magnetically sorted T cell population. Genomic DNA was isolated from every sorted fraction and measured by UV absorbance on a Nanodrop 2000c.

The receptor comes from a man younger than 35 in good health. Some clones in this sample may be carry-over from other donors' samples. The specimen was naive CD8+ T cells from PBMCs. The intended sense of this specimen's cell subset or site label: CD45RA+CCR7+. The chain is assembled from TRBV10-3 and TRBJ2-7; the D element might be TRBD1 or TRBD2, as each aligns at 5 bases. The nucleotides read TGTGCCATCGGGGGACCTTACTCCTACGAGCAGTACTTC. Its protein product is CAIGGPYSYEQYF.